These 7 T cell receptor beta chains were sequenced from one sample in a study of blood T cell repertoires in COVID-19. Method: immunoSEQ multiplex PCR; TCRdb's copy keeps in-frame clones and lacks some. The data contain under 300,000 clones, around 90% of them singletons. Sequenced material: peripheral blood. The receptors were gathered from a woman between 35 and 50 years old who had recovered from COVID-19.

In nucleotides, the CDR3 is TGTGCCAGCAGTCTGGACAGGGCGAGGGAGACCCAGTACTTC. Translation gives CASSLDRARETQYF. The V and J genes are TRBV6-6 and TRBJ2-5, with 8 bases that match TRBD1. The V and J ends lost 5 bases and 5 bases, in that order; junction bases with no gene match: 7. The CDR3 spans 14 residues. From germline, CDR1 is MNHNY and CDR2 SVGAGI (reference sequence).

V and J are TRBV7-9 and TRBJ2-3; the match to TRBD2 covers 8 bases. The germline V gene encodes CDR1 SEHNR and CDR2 FQNEAQ (reference sequence). With V trimmed by 5 bases and J by 12 bases, 19 bases remained unmatched. The CDR3 sequence is 16 residues long. In DNA, the CDR3 is TGTGCCAGCAGCCTGCCTCAGGGCACCTCCGGGACTAGTCAGTATTTT. Residues: CASSLPQGTSGTSQYF.

This clone was counted a single time. The chain employs TRBV24-1 and TRBJ2-7, with TRBD1 matching 7 bases. Unmatched junction bases numbered 9, after V lost 3 bases and J lost 5 bases. The CDR3 runs to 15 residues. CDR1 and CDR2 from the germline V gene are KGHDR and SFDVKD. The CDR3 sequence is CATSDPRQGFNEQYF. The CDR3 coding sequence is TGTGCCACCAGTGATCCCAGACAGGGCTTCAACGAGCAGTACTTC.

The chain combines TRBV4-1 with TRBJ2-7, with TRBD2 matching 10 bases. This CDR3 is built from 15 residues. Germline loops: CDR1 MGHRA, CDR2 YSYEKL. With V trimmed by 1 base and J by 2 bases, 2 bases remained unmatched. CDR3 residues: CASSQGTSGPYEQYF. CDR3 bases: TGCGCCAGCAGCCAAGGGACTAGCGGCCCCTACGAGCAGTACTTC.

This clone was seen a few times. This chain uses TRBV27 with TRBJ2-1; 8 bases match TRBD1. CDR1 MNHEY and CDR2 SMNVEV come from the germline V gene (reference sequence). The CDR3 length is 18 residues. V gave up 3 bases and J gave up 3 bases; unmatched junction bases: 13. CDR3 sequence (DNA): TGTGCCAGCAGTTTCCTCACCGGACAGGGTGGGTTCTACAATGAGCAGTTCTTC. Translation: CASSFLTGQGGFYNEQFF.

This clone turned up a few times. V gene TRBV6-5 combines with J gene TRBJ2-3, with 7 positions matching TRBD2. The CDR3 is 14 amino acids. J gave up 1 base and V 6 bases, and 4 bases lay outside the gene matches. Germline CDR1 is MNHEY and CDR2 is SVGAGI. CDR3 region: CASRRERGTDTQYF. The DNA of the CDR3 is TGTGCCAGCAGGCGGGAGCGGGGCACAGATACGCAGTATTTT.

This clone was picked up one time. V is TRBV30 and J is TRBJ2-3; weak D call: TRBD2 (7 bases). CDR3 length: 15 residues. Trimming cost V 3 bases and J 5 bases, with 18 bases left between them. The germline V gene has CDR1 GTSNPN and CDR2 SVGIG (reference sequence). In nucleotides, the CDR3 is TGTGCCTGGAGCCGGGGGGCAGTCGGCATAGATACGCAGTATTTT. Amino acid sequence: CAWSRGAVGIDTQYF.